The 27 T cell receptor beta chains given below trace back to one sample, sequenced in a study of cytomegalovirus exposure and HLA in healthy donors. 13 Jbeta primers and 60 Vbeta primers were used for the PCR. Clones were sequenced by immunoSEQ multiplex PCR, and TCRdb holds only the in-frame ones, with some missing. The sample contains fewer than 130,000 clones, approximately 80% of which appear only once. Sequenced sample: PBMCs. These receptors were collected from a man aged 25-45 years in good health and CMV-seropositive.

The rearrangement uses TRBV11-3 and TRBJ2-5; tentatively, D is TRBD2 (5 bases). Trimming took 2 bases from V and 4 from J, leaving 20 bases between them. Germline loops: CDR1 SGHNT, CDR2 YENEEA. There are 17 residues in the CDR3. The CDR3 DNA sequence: TGTGCCAGCAGCTTATCCTTAGGCGGGTTCGGTCCAGAGACCCAGTACTTC. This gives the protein CASSLSLGGFGPETQYF.

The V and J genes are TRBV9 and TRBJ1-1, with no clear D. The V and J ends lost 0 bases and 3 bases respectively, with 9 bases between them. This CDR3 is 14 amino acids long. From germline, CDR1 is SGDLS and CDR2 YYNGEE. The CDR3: CASSVAGDDTEAFF. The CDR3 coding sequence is TGTGCCAGCAGCGTAGCCGGGGATGACACTGAAGCTTTCTTT.

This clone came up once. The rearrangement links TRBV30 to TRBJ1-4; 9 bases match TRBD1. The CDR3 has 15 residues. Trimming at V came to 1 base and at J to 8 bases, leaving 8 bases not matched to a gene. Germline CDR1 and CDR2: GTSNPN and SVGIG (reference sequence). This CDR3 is CAWSAHRDRAEKLFF. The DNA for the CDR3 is TGTGCCTGGAGTGCGCACCGGGACAGGGCGGAAAAACTGTTTTTT.

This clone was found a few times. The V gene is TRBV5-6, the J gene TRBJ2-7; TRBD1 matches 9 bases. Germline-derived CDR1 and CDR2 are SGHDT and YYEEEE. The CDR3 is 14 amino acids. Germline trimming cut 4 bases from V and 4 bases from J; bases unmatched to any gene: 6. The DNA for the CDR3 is TGTGCCAGCAGCCTCCGGGACAGGGAGTACGAGCAGTACTTC. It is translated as CASSLRDREYEQYF.

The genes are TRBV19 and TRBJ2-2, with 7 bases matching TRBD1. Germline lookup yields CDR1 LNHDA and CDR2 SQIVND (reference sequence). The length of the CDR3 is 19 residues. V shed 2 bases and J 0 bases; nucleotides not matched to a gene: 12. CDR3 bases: TGTGCCAGTAGTATAACCCGACAGGGTCTTATAGCGAACACCGGGGAGCTGTTTTTT. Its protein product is CASSITRQGLIANTGELFF.

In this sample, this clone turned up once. The CDR3 DNA reads as TGTGCCAGCAGCTTAGCGGCTAGCGGTACCTACACAGATACGCAGTATTTT. Amino acid sequence: CASSLAASGTYTDTQYF. The J gene is TRBJ2-3, the V gene TRBV7-9, with 7 nucleotides matching TRBD2. The V and J ends lost 0 bases and 2 bases, in that order; junction bases with no gene match: 8. The CDR3 runs 17 residues. The germline V gene encodes CDR1 SEHNR and CDR2 FQNEAQ (reference sequence).

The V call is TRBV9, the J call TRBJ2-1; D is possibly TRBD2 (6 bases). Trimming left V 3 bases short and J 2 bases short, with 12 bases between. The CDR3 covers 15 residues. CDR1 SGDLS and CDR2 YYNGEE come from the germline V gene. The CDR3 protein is CASSAASDPYNEQFF. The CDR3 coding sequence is TGTGCCAGCAGCGCGGCTAGCGACCCCTACAATGAGCAGTTCTTC.

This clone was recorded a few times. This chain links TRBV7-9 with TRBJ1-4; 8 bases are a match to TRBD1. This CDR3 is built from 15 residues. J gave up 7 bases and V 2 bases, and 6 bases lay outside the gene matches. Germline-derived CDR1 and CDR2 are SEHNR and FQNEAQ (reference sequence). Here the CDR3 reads CASSLSSGGREKLFF. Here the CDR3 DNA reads TGTGCCAGCAGCTTATCTTCAGGGGGCCGTGAAAAACTGTTTTTT.

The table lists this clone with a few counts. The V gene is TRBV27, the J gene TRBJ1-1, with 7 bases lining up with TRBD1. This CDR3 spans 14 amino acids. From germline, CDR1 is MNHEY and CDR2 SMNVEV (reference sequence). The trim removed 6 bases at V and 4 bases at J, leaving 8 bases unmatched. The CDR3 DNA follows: TGTGCCAGCAGCAGAAGGGGGCTCGGCACTGAAGCTTTCTTT. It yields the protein CASSRRGLGTEAFF.

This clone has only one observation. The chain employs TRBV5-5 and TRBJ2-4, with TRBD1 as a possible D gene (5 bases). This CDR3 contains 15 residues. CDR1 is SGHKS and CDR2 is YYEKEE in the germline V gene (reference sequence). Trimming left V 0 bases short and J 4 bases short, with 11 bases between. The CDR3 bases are TGTGCCAGCAGCTTGGCCCCACAGGCTAAAAACATTCAGTACTTC. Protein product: CASSLAPQAKNIQYF.

Here the CDR3 reads CAASTGQILTEAFF. In DNA form, the CDR3 reads TGTGCCGCATCTACGGGACAGATATTAACTGAAGCTTTCTTT. V usage is TRBV10-3 and J usage is TRBJ1-1, with 7 bases matching TRBD1. V shed 11 bases and J 5 bases; nucleotides not matched to a gene: 14. This CDR3 contains 14 residues. CDR1 and CDR2 from the germline V gene are ENHRY and SYGVKD.

The CDR3 region has the DNA TGTGCCTGGAGATCGGGGGGGCCGAACACCGGGGAGCTGTTTTTT. This encodes CAWRSGGPNTGELFF. The chain links TRBV30 to TRBJ2-2; 8 bases are shared with TRBD2. The length of the CDR3 is 15 residues. The germline CDR1 and CDR2 sequences are GTSNPN and SVGIG (reference sequence). V dropped 3 bases and J dropped 0; count of bases not matched to a gene: 3.

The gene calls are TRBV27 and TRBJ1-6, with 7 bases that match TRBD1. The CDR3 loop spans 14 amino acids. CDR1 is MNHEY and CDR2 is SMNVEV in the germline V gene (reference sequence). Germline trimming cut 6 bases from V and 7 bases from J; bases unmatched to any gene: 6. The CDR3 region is CASRRTGGNSPLHF. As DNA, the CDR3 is TGTGCCAGCAGGCGGACAGGAGGAAATTCACCCCTCCACTTT.

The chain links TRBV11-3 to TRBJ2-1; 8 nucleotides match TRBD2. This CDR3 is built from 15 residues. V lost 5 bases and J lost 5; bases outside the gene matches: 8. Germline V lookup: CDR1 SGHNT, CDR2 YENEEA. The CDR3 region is CASSQGGLVDNEQFF. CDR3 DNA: TGTGCCAGCAGCCAAGGGGGACTAGTCGACAATGAGCAGTTCTTC.

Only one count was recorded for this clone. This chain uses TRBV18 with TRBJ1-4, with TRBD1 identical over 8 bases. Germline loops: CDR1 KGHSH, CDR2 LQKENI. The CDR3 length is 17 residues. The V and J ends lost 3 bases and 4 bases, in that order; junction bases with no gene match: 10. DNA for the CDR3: TGTGCCAGCTCACCCTTCAGGGGGCCAGTTTTTAATGAAAAACTGTTTTTT. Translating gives CASSPFRGPVFNEKLFF.

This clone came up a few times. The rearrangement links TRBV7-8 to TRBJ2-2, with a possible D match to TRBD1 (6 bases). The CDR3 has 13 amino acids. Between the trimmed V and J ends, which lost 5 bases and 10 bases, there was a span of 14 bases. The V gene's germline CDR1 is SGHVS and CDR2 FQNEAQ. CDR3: CASSLGHSKELFF. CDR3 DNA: TGTGCCAGCAGCCTGGGACATTCTAAGGAGCTGTTTTTT.

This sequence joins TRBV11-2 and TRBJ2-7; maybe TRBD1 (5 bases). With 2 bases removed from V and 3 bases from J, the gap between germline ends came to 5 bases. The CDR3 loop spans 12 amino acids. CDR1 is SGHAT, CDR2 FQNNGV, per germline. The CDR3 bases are TGTGCCAGCAGCTTACAGGGCTACGAGCAGTACTTC. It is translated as CASSLQGYEQYF.

The CDR3 bases are TGCGCCAGCAGTGACCATCGCTCCGGACTAGCGGGGGCCACAGATACGCAGTATTTT. This encodes CASSDHRSGLAGATDTQYF. The V and J genes are TRBV10-1 and TRBJ2-3; 13 bases match TRBD2. The V gene end was trimmed by 3 bases and the J gene end by 2 bases; junction bases not matched to a gene: 11. Germline lookup yields CDR1 WNHNN and CDR2 SYGVQD (reference sequence). The CDR3 contains 19 residues.

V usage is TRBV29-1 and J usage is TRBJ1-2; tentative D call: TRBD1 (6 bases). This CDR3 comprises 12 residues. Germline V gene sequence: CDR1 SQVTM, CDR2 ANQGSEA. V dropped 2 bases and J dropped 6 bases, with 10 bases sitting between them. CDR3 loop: CSVENRAHGYTF. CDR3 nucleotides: TGCAGCGTTGAAAACAGGGCCCATGGCTACACCTTC.

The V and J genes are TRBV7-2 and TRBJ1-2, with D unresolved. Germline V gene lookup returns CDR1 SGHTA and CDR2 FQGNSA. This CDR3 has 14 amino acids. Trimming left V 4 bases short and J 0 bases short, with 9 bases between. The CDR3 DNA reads TGTGCCAGCAGCTCCCTGTTAGCTAACTATGGCTACACCTTC. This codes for CASSSLLANYGYTF.

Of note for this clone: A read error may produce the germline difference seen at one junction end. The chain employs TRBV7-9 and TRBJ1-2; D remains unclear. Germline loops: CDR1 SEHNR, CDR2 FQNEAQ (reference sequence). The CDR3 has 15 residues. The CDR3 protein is CSSSLVQATNYGYTF. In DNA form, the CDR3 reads TGTTCCAGCAGCTTAGTCCAGGCCACTAACTATGGCTACACCTTC.

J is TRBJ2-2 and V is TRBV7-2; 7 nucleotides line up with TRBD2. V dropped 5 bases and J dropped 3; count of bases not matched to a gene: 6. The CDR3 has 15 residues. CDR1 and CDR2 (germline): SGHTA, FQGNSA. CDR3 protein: CASSPSAGDTGELFF. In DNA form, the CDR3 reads TGTGCCAGCAGCCCTTCGGCGGGGGACACCGGGGAGCTGTTTTTT.

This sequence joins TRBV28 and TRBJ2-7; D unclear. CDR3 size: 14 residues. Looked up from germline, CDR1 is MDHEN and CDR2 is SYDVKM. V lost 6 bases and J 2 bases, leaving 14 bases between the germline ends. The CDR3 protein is CASSLPLQAYEQYF. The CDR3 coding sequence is TGTGCCAGCAGCTTACCTTTGCAGGCCTACGAGCAGTACTTC. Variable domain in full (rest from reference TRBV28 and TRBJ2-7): DVKVTQSSRYLVKRTGEKVFLECVQDMDHENMFWYRQDPGLGLRLIYFSYDVKMKEKGDIPEGYSVSREKKERFSLILESASTNQTSMYLCASSLPLQAYEQYFGPGTRLTVT.

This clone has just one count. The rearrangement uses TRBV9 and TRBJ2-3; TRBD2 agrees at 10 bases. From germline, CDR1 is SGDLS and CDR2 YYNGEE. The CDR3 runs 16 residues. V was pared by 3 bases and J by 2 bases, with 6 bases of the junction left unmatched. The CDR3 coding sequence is TGTGCCAGCAGCGATGACCTAGCGGGGGACACAGATACGCAGTATTTT. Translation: CASSDDLAGDTDTQYF. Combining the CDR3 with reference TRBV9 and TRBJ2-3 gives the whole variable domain DSGVTQTPKHLITATGQRVTLRCSPRSGDLSVYWYQQSLDQGLQFLIQYYNGEERAKGNILERFSAQQFPDLHSELNLSSLELGDSALYFCASSDDLAGDTDTQYFGPGTRLTVL.

The CDR3 loop is CASSQDNGQDTQYF. Written as DNA, the CDR3 is TGCGCCAGCAGCCAAGATAACGGACAGGATACGCAGTATTTT. The rearrangement links TRBV4-3 to TRBJ2-3, with D perhaps matching TRBD1 (6 bases). Germline values: CDR1 LGHNA, CDR2 YSLEER. The V end lost 0 bases, the J end lost 6 bases, and 10 bases lay between the germline ends. The CDR3 covers 14 residues.

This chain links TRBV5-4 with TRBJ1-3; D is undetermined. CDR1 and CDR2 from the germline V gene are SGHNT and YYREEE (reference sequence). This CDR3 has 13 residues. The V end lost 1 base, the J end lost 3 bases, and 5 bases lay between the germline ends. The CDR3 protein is CASSLTGGNTIYF. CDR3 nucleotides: TGTGCCAGCAGCTTGACCGGTGGAAACACCATATATTTT.

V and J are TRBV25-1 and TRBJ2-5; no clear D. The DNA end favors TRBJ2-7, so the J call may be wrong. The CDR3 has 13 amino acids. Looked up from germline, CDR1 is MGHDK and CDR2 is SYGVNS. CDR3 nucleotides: TGTGCCAGCAGTGACCCCCCGAAATACGAGCAGTACTTC. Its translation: CASSDPPKYEQYF.